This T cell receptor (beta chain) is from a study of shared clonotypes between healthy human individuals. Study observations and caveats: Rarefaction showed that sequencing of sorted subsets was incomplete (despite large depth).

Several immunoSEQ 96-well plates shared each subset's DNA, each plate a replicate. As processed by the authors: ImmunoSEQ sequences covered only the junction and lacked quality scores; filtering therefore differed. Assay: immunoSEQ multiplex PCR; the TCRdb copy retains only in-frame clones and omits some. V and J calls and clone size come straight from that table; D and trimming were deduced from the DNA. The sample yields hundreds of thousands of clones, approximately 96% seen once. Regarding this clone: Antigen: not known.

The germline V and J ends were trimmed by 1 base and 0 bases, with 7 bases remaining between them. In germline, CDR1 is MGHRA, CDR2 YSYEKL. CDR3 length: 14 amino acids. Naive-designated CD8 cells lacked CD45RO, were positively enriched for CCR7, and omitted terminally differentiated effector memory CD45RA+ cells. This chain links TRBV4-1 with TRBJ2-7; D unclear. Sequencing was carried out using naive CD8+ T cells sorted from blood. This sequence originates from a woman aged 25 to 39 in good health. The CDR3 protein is CASSQVPSSYEQYF. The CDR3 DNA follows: TGCGCCAGCAGCCAAGTTCCGAGCTCCTACGAGCAGTACTTC.